These T cell receptor beta chains were read from a single sample in a study of cytomegalovirus exposure and HLA in healthy donors. Assay: immunoSEQ multiplex PCR; the TCRdb copy retains only in-frame clones and omits some. The repertoire includes fewer than 350,000 clones, roughly 88% of them detected once, and about 0.99% sits in the top ten. Specimen: PBMCs. These TCRs come from a woman aged 18-29 years in good health and CMV-seronegative. The CDR3 runs from the conserved cysteine through the conserved F or W. The order of the fields is J gene, clone size, D gene, V gene, CDR3 protein, CDR3 DNA. A D gene is named only where the DNA matches it firmly. Part of the rows lack a size; the others show once, few, many or a class for expanded clones.

>TRBJ1-2|-|-|TRBV27
CASSSWGGYGYTF
TGTGCCAGCAGCTCGTGGGGGGGCTATGGCTACACCTTC
>TRBJ2-7|-|TRBD2|TRBV27
CASSRGLAVYEQYF
TGTGCCAGCAGTCGAGGACTAGCGGTTTACGAGCAGTACTTC
>TRBJ1-1|few|TRBD1|TRBV18
CASTTGAQNTEAFF
TGTGCCAGCACTACAGGGGCCCAGAACACTGAAGCTTTCTTT
>TRBJ1-5|once|-|TRBV5-1
CASSLTPDSNQPQHF
TGCGCCAGCAGCTTGACGCCAGATAGCAATCAGCCCCAGCATTTT
>TRBJ1-2|few|-|TRBV7-2
CASTLDESSYGYTF
TGTGCCAGCACCCTAGATGAAAGTTCGTATGGCTACACCTTC
>TRBJ2-7|-|TRBD1|TRBV7-9
CASSLASGTGTTEQYF
TGTGCCAGCAGCTTAGCTTCCGGGACAGGGACCACCGAGCAGTACTTC
>TRBJ2-7|-|TRBD1|TRBV2
CASSPTGGQRYEQYF
TGTGCCAGCAGTCCTACAGGGGGCCAGAGGTACGAGCAGTACTTC
>TRBJ1-4|-|TRBD1|TRBV5-1
CASSLSTGGVNEKLFF
TGCGCCAGCAGCTTGAGTACAGGGGGTGTTAATGAAAAACTGTTTTTT
>TRBJ2-3|-|-|TRBV27
CASSLYLDPSTDTQYF
TGTGCCAGCAGTTTATATCTAGACCCAAGCACAGATACGCAGTATTTT
>TRBJ2-2|-|-|TRBV7-8
CALSLGATGELFF
TGTGCCCTCTCACTCGGTGCCACCGGGGAGCTGTTTTTT
>TRBJ1-5|-|-|TRBV28
CASKGGMIEPQHF
TGTGCCAGCAAGGGGGGGATGATTGAGCCCCAGCATTTT
>TRBJ2-3|-|TRBD2|TRBV12-5
CASGSLKQLPGLAGEDTQYF
TGTGCTAGTGGTTCATTAAAACAATTACCGGGACTAGCGGGAGAAGATACGCAGTATTTT
>TRBJ2-7|-|-|TRBV4-2
CASSQEAVWGDGYEQYF
TGTGCCAGCAGCCAAGAGGCCGTTTGGGGCGACGGCTACGAGCAGTACTTC
>TRBJ2-7|-|-|TRBV5-1
CASTQDTHYEQYF
TGCGCCAGCACCCAAGACACACACTACGAGCAGTACTTC
>TRBJ2-5|-|TRBD2|TRBV9
CASSVVASGMETQYF
TGTGCCAGCAGCGTAGTAGCTAGCGGGATGGAGACCCAGTACTTC
>TRBJ2-7|-|-|TRBV4-3
CASSPLSGGTYEQYF
TGCGCCAGCAGCCCACTGTCCGGGGGAACCTACGAGCAGTACTTC
>TRBJ2-7|-|TRBD1|TRBV6-6
CASSYTGVYEQYF
TGTGCCAGCAGTTATACAGGGGTCTACGAGCAGTACTTC
>TRBJ2-5|once|-|TRBV27
CASRPQGLRETQYF
TGTGCCAGCAGGCCCCAGGGGCTCCGAGAGACCCAGTACTTC
>TRBJ2-5|-|-|TRBV5-6
CASSLAPAPQETQYF
TGTGCCAGCAGCTTGGCCCCAGCGCCCCAAGAGACCCAGTACTTC
>TRBJ2-1|-|TRBD2|TRBV5-6
CASSDRLAGMNEQFF
TGTGCCAGCAGCGATCGGCTAGCGGGAATGAATGAGCAGTTCTTC
>TRBJ2-7|-|-|TRBV7-6
CASGANADSHYEQYF
TGTGCCAGCGGGGCAAATGCGGACAGCCACTACGAGCAGTACTTC
>TRBJ2-3|-|-|TRBV6-1
CASREDSLDTQYF
TGTGCCAGCAGGGAGGACTCCCTGGATACGCAGTATTTT
>TRBJ2-7|-|TRBD2|TRBV7-2
CASTPTRAGTSGSLEQYF
TGTGCCAGCACCCCCACTAGAGCCGGGACTAGCGGGAGTCTCGAGCAGTACTTC
>TRBJ2-7|-|TRBD2|TRBV25-1
CASSGEGPSSYEQYF
TGTGCCAGCAGTGGGGAGGGCCCTAGCTCCTACGAGCAGTACTTC
>TRBJ2-7|-|TRBD2|TRBV18
CASSPGLATPPQQYF
TGTGCCAGCTCACCCGGACTAGCCACACCTCCCCAGCAGTACTTC
>TRBJ1-1|once|-|TRBV5-1
CASSFRSVSTEAFF
TGCGCCAGCAGCTTTAGGAGTGTAAGCACTGAAGCTTTCTTT
>TRBJ1-5|-|-|TRBV19
CASSISRQSNQPQHF
TGTGCCAGTAGTATATCACGACAGAGCAATCAGCCCCAGCATTTT
>TRBJ2-5|-|TRBD2|TRBV28
CASSQLGIGTSGRLGETQYF
TGTGCCAGCAGCCAGCTAGGGATAGGGACTAGCGGGAGGTTGGGAGAGACCCAGTACTTC